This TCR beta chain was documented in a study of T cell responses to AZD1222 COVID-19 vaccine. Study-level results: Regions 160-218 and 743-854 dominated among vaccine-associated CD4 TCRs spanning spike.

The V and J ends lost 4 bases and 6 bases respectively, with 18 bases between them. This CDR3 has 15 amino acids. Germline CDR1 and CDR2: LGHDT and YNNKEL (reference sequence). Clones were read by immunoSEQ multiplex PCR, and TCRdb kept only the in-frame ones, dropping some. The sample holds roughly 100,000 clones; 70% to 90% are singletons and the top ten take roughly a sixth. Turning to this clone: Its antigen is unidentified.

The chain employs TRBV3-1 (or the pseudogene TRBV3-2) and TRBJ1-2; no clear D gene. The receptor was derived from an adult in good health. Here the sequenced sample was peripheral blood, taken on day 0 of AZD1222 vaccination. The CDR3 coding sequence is TGTGCCAGCAGCCCTCGGGCAGGCGCACTAGATGGCTACACCTTC. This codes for CASSPRAGALDGYTF.